Shown below are 10 T cell receptor beta chains from a single sample sequenced in a study of shared clonotypes between healthy human individuals (dated by TCRdb to about 2020). Receptor libraries were prepared by the immunoSEQ multiplex PCR assay. The table was pulled from immuneACCESS by TCRdb, which kept in-frame rearrangements only. Such tables lose some clones; where checked, under half of the loss comes from unresolved V genes, and the rest has no known cause. The sample has 150,000 to 200,000 clones on record, 66% of them singletons. 10% of the sample lies in the top ten. Sequenced input: memory CD4+ T cells sorted from blood. Sample cell subset or site, as interpreted from the label and publication: CD45RA-negative fraction. These receptors came from a man aged 25-40 years in good health.

This clone was counted at least ten times. V and J are TRBV2 and TRBJ1-3; D perhaps matches TRBD1 (5 bases). The CDR3 contains 16 residues. Germline V CDR1 and CDR2: SNHLY, FYNNEI. Trimming took off 3 bases at V and 4 bases at J, with 16 bases between the two ends. The DNA of the CDR3 is TGTGCCAGCAGTGAGGTTAGAGGGACGGCCGGAAACACCATATATTTT. It specifies CASSEVRGTAGNTIYF.

The chain joins TRBV11-3 to TRBJ2-1, with no clear D. Germline CDR1 and CDR2: SGHNT and YENEEA. V was clipped by 5 bases and J by 5 bases, with 7 bases between them. The CDR3 is 12 amino acids. The DNA for the CDR3 is TGTGCCAGCAGCCGGAGTCACAATGAGCAGTTCTTC. Translated: CASSRSHNEQFF.

This clone is labeled as medium-sized. The V call is TRBV6-6, the J call TRBJ1-2; a weak D match, TRBD1 (6 bases). The length of the CDR3 is 14 residues. Germline loops: CDR1 MNHNY, CDR2 SVGAGI (reference sequence). V was trimmed by 4 bases and J by 3 bases, leaving 12 bases between them. The CDR3 DNA sequence: TGTGCCAGCAGTTCTACAGGGTACGACTATGGCTACACCTTC. Residues: CASSSTGYDYGYTF.

This clone came up a few times. The chain couples TRBV29-1 to TRBJ2-1; D gene ambiguous. The CDR3 length is 9 residues. CDR1 and CDR2 from the germline V gene are SQVTM and ANQGSEA. Trimming shortened V by 2 bases and J by 8 bases, and 1 base separated the two germline ends. The CDR3 loop reads CSVEYEQFF. CDR3 bases: TGCAGCGTTGAATATGAGCAGTTCTTC.

The chain couples TRBV25-1 to TRBJ2-1; 12 bases agree with TRBD2. V was clipped by 3 bases and J by 5 bases; unmatched bases: 11. Germline V gene data show CDR1 as MGHDK and CDR2 as SYGVNS. The CDR3 loop spans 18 amino acids. As DNA, the CDR3 is TGTGCCAGCAGTGACGTAGGGACTAGCGGGTCTGCAAACAATGAGCAGTTCTTC. Its protein product is CASSDVGTSGSANNEQFF.

This clone was observed a handful of times. The chain has TRBV5-1 and TRBJ2-1; either TRBD1 or TRBD2 may supply D (5 bases each). This CDR3 region has 14 residues. V was shortened by 5 bases and J by 3 bases, with 12 bases between the two germline ends. In germline, CDR1 is SGHRS, CDR2 YFSETQ. CDR3 residues: CASSPGDLYNEQFF. For the CDR3, the DNA is TGCGCCAGCAGTCCCGGGGACCTCTACAATGAGCAGTTCTTC.

This clone was seen once. The gene calls are TRBV4-3 and TRBJ2-1, with no clear D. Germline CDR1 LGHNA, CDR2 YSLEER. CDR3 length: 14 residues. The V and J ends lost 0 bases and 8 bases respectively, with 11 bases between them. The CDR3 sequence is CASSQELHGDEQFF. DNA of the CDR3: TGCGCCAGCAGCCAAGAACTTCACGGCGATGAGCAGTTCTTC.

This chain connects TRBV27 to TRBJ1-5; 9 bases are a match to TRBD1. CDR1 and CDR2 from the germline V gene are MNHEY and SMNVEV (reference sequence). Losses at the gene ends were 6 bases for V and 5 bases for J; bases not matched to a gene: 2. This CDR3 is built from 13 residues. CDR3 sequence: CASSRDRDQPQHF. CDR3 in DNA: TGTGCCAGCAGCAGGGACAGGGATCAGCCCCAGCATTTT.

This chain connects TRBV7-2 to TRBJ2-5; D may correspond to TRBD1 or TRBD2 (7 bases each). V was shortened by 5 bases and J by 5 bases, with 18 bases between the two germline ends. Germline assignment: CDR1 SGHTA and CDR2 FQGNSA. CDR3 size: 15 residues. CDR3 DNA sequence: TGTGCCAGCAGCCAGGGGGGGGCAGCACCGGAGACCCAGTACTTC. Protein: CASSQGGAAPETQYF.

The gene calls are TRBV5-4 and TRBJ2-5, with TRBD2 as a possible D gene (6 bases). V was trimmed by 0 bases and J by 5 bases, leaving 14 bases between them. CDR3 length: 15 residues. Germline V lookup: CDR1 SGHNT, CDR2 YYREEE (reference sequence). Written as DNA, the CDR3 is TGTGCCAGCAGCTTGGGCGGGACTCGTTATGAGACCCAGTACTTC. It specifies CASSLGGTRYETQYF.